A selection of T cell receptor beta chains follows, all from one sample in a study of CD8 T cells in Susac syndrome. Each CDR3 protein is one row after TCRdb ran MiXCR on the immunoSEQ multiplex PCR reads. The sample holds about 130,000 distinct CDR3 sequences; approximately 89% are singletons and the top ten take over 0.2%. Sequenced: CD8+ T cells from PBMCs. These receptors were taken from a human donor with multiple sclerosis. Each CDR3 is given without its conserved first and last residue.

>TRBV3-1|TRBJ1-2
ASSQDSFNYGYT
>TRBV27|TRBJ2-3
ASSLSGGEWSTDTQY
>TRBV4-1|TRBJ1-2
ASSQARTGRNYGYT
>TRBV6-1|TRBJ2-1
ASSEWSSYNEQF
>TRBV28|TRBJ1-5
ASSPRGLGNQPQH
>TRBV19|TRBJ1-5
ASSMGSYSNQPQH
>TRBV24-1|TRBJ2-2
ATSDWGQSNTGELF
>TRBV20-1|TRBJ2-2
SALNLGLAGDAGTGELF
>TRBV29-1|TRBJ2-5
SILEETQY
>TRBV4-3|TRBJ1-2
ASRPSATGGNYGYT
>TRBV24-1|TRBJ2-7
ATRGQGANEQY
>TRBV27|TRBJ2-7
ASSTRTALYEQY
>TRBV29-1|TRBJ2-7
SVEDGRPGEQY
>TRBV29-1|TRBJ2-7
SVEYDRGAYEQY
>TRBV20-1|TRBJ1-1
SAREVGKYTEAF
>TRBV29-1|TRBJ2-1
SVESKGQLHNEQF
>TRBV7-9|TRBJ2-5
ASSTRLAGEETQY
>TRBV4-3|TRBJ2-5
ASSQDWGGETQY
>TRBV7-9|TRBJ2-5
ASDEGLKETQY
>TRBV29-1|TRBJ1-2
SVGGGQSYGYT
>TRBV29-1|TRBJ1-1
SVEDRDWNTEAF
>TRBV18|TRBJ1-1
ASSPAGTEAF
>TRBV4-1|TRBJ2-5
ASSQAAGQVEGTQY
>TRBV27|TRBJ2-1
ATYRREGLNNEQF
>TRBV7-9|TRBJ2-6
ASSPGLNLGANVLT
>TRBV20-1|TRBJ1-5
SAIEPLPGQPQH
>TRBV14|TRBJ1-2
ASSQVGGTYGYT
>TRBV25-1|TRBJ1-2
ASSERGGELYGYT
>TRBV15|TRBJ2-1
ATSLGRAGNEQF
>TRBV5-6|TRBJ2-2
ASSFDPGELF
>TRBV9|TRBJ2-1
ASSGPGTGYNEQF
>TRBV7-9|TRBJ2-3
ASSLLEDSSTDTQY
>TRBV11-2|TRBJ1-6
ASSSSDLTLH
>TRBV19|TRBJ1-5
ASSPDRVGPQH
>TRBV30|TRBJ1-3
AWSDAAWAGNTIY
>TRBV4-1|TRBJ2-7
ASSQAVAGEQY
>TRBV7-9|TRBJ2-3
ASRTPVGTDTQY
>TRBV29-1|TRBJ2-7
SVEETLGYEQY
>TRBV27|TRBJ1-5
ASSFDRFQQPQH
>TRBV7-9|TRBJ2-2
ASSLVPGNDGELF
>TRBV30|TRBJ2-1
AWKGWREIDEQF
>TRBV12-3/TRBV12-4|TRBJ2-7
ASSPPLGQEVYEQY
>TRBV19|TRBJ1-1
ASSIQGELNTEAF
>TRBV5-6|TRBJ1-2
ASSLGGVLHGYT
>TRBV6-1|TRBJ2-7
ASSEGNSRAYEQY
>TRBV3-1|TRBJ2-3
ASRGSGSTDTQY
>TRBV28|TRBJ1-1
ASSLGRDTEAF
>TRBV30|TRBJ1-5
AWSRQGYQPQH
>TRBV11-2|TRBJ2-1
ASSLGRLVAGGHNEQF
>TRBV4-3|TRBJ1-5
ASSQDLSLENQPQH
>TRBV24-1|TRBJ2-2
ATSGVTGELF
>TRBV7-8|TRBJ2-3
ASSLMGPGVGDTQY
>TRBV30|TRBJ1-1
AWSGTGTMNTEAF